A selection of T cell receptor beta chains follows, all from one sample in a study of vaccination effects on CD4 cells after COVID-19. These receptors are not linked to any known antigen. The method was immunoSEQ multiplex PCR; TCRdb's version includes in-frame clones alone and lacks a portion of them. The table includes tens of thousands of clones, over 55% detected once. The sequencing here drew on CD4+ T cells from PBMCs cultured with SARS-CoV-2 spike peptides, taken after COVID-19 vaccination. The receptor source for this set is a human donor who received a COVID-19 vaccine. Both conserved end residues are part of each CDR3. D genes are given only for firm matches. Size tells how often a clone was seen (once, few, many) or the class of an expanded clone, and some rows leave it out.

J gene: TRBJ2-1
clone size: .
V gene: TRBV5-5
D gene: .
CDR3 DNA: TGTGCCAGCACCCCTGGACAGTCTTACAATGAGCAGTTCTTC
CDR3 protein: CASTPGQSYNEQFF

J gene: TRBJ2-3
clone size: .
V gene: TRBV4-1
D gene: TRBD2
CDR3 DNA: TGCGCCAGCACCAACGGACTAGCGGGAGTCGGAGATACGCAGTATTTT
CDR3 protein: CASTNGLAGVGDTQYF

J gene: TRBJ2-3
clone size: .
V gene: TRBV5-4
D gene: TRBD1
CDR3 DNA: TGTGCCAGCAGCTTCGGACAGGGGAGCACAGATACGCAGTATTTT
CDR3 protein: CASSFGQGSTDTQYF

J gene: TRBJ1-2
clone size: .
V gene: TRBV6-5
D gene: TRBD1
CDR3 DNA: TGTGCCAGCAAGGAGGGGGCGCTGGACTATGGCTACACCTTC
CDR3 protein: CASKEGALDYGYTF

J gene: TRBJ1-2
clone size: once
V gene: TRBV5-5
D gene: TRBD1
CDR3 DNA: TGTGCCAGCAGCTTGGGGGGACAGGGTAACTATGGCTACACCTTC
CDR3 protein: CASSLGGQGNYGYTF

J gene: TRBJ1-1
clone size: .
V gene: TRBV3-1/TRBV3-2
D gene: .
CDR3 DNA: TGTGCCAGCAGCCAAGCCGGAGGACCGAACACTGAAGCTTTCTTT
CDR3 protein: CASSQAGGPNTEAFF

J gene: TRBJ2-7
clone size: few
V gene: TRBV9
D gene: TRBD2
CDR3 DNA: TGTGCCAGCAGCGTAGAAACTAGCGGGCGTGGCGAGCAGTACTTC
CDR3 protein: CASSVETSGRGEQYF

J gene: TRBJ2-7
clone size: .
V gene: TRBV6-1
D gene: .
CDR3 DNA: TGTGCCAGCAGTGAGAGGCAGGGCTACGAGCAGTACTTC
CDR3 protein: CASSERQGYEQYF

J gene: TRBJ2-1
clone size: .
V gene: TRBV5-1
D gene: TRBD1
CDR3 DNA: TGCGCCAGCAGCGGGGGGACAGGATCTTACAATGAGCAGTTCTTC
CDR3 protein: CASSGGTGSYNEQFF

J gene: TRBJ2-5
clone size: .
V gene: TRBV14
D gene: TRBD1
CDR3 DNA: TGTGCCAGCAGCACGGGACAGACGTACCAAGAGACCCAGTACTTC
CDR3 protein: CASSTGQTYQETQYF

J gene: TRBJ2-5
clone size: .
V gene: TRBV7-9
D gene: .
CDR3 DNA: TGTGCCAGCAGCTTAGGTGACATGGGGGAGACCCAGTACTTC
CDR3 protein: CASSLGDMGETQYF